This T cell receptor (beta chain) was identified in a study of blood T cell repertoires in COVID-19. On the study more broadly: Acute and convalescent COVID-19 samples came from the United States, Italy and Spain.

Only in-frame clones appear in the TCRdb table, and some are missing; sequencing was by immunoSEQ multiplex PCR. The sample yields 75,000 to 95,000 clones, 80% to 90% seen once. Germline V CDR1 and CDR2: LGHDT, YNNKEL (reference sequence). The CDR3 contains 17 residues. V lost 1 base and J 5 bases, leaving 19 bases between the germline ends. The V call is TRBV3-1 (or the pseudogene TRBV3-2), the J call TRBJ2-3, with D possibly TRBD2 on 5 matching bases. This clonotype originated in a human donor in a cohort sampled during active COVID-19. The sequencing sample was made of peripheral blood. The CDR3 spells CASSQGNTRRGKDTQYF. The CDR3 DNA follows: TGTGCCAGCAGCCAAGGGAATACCCGGAGAGGGAAAGATACGCAGTATTTT.